This T cell receptor (beta chain) came from a study of CD8 T cells in Susac syndrome. The trim removed 1 base at V and 5 bases at J, leaving 9 bases unmatched. The length of the CDR3 is 16 residues. Per the germline V gene, CDR1 is MGHRA and CDR2 is YSYEKL. TCR beta sequencing covered blood CD8+ and CD4+ T cells. The authors negatively isolated CD8+ and CD4+ T cells and FACS-enriched TEMRA cells. The authors reverse transcribed roughly 0.5 to 1 ug RNA with random hexamers. A multiplex approach, immunoSEQ multiplex PCR, amplified TCR beta CDR3 across 54 Vbeta and 13 Jbeta. A single record per CDR3 protein comes from TCRdb applying MiXCR to the immunoSEQ multiplex PCR reads. Of a few hundred thousand distinct CDR3 sequences listed, 93% are singletons.

This clonotype originated in a human donor with multiple sclerosis. Input material: CD4+ T cells from PBMCs. The V call is TRBV4-1, the J call TRBJ2-3; 7 nucleotides agree with TRBD2. The CDR3 sequence is CASSQVGAGSKDTQYF. The DNA of the CDR3 is TGCGCCAGCAGCCAAGTAGGAGCGGGATCTAAAGATACGCAGTATTTT.